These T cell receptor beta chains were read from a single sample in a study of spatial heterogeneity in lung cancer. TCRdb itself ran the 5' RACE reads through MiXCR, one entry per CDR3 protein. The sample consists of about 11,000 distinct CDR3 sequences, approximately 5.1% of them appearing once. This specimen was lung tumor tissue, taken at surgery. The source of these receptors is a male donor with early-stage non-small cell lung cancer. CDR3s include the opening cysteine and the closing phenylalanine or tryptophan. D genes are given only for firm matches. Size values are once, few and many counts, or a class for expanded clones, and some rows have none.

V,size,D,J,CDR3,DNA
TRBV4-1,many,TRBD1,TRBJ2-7,CASSQEFGTGGFSYEQYF,TGCGCCAGCAGCCAAGAGTTTGGGACAGGGGGTTTCTCCTACGAGCAGTACTTC
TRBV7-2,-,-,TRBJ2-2,CASSPEGLYTGELFF,TGTGCCAGCAGCCCCGAGGGGCTCTACACCGGGGAGCTGTTTTTT
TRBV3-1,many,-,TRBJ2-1,CASGPGAHYSNEQFF,TGTGCCAGCGGACCCGGGGCTCACTATTCCAATGAGCAGTTCTTC
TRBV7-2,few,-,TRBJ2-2,CASSPWTGNTGELFF,TGTGCCAGCAGCCCATGGACTGGGAACACCGGGGAGCTGTTTTTT
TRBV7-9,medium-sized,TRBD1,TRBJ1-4,CASSTDRGGRATNEKLFF,TGTGCCAGCAGCACCGACAGGGGCGGAAGGGCAACTAATGAAAAACTGTTTTTT
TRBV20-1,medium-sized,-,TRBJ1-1,CSASFRPSEAFF,TGCAGTGCCTCCTTCCGGCCTAGTGAAGCTTTCTTT
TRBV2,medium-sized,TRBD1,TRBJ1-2,CASSGQGIQYGYTF,TGTGCCAGCAGTGGACAGGGGATCCAGTATGGCTACACCTTC
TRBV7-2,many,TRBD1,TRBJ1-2,CASSPSGQDYGYTF,TGTGCCAGCAGCCCCTCAGGACAGGACTATGGCTACACCTTC
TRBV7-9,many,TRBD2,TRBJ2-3,CASSLNTGGIPDTQYF,TGTGCCAGCAGCCTCAACACGGGAGGGATTCCAGATACGCAGTATTTT
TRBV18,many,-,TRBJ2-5,CASSPPPGQGLQTQYF,TGTGCCAGCTCACCCCCTCCAGGGCAGGGCTTACAGACCCAGTACTTC
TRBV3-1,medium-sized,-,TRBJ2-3,CASSQDALGQTASTDTQYF,TGTGCCAGCAGCCAAGATGCGTTAGGGCAGACAGCTAGCACAGATACGCAGTATTTT
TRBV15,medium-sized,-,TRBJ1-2,CATSRDMGIDYGYTF,TGTGCCACCAGCAGAGATATGGGGATCGACTATGGCTACACCTTC
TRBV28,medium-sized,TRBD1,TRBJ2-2,CASSFQGAGTGELFF,TGTGCCAGCAGTTTCCAGGGGGCGGGTACCGGGGAGCTGTTTTTT
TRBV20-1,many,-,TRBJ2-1,CSARQLDRYNEQFF,TGCAGTGCCAGGCAGCTGGACCGGTACAATGAGCAGTTCTTC
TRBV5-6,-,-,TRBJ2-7,CASSQTGPVEEQYF,TGTGCCAGCAGCCAGACAGGTCCGGTTGAGGAGCAGTACTTC
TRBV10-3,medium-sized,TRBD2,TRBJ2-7,CAISEFAGESYEQYF,TGTGCCATCAGTGAATTTGCGGGAGAGTCCTACGAGCAGTACTTC
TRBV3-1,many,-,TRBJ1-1,CASSQWGNTEAFF,TGTGCCAGCAGCCAATGGGGGAACACTGAAGCTTTCTTT
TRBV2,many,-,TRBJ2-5,CASSQFLQETQYF,TGTGCCAGCAGTCAGTTTCTCCAAGAGACCCAGTACTTC
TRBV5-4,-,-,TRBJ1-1,CASSSGPENTEAFF,TGTGCCAGCAGCTCGGGACCGGAGAACACTGAAGCTTTCTTT
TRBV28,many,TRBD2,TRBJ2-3,CASSSAATSGKEVDTQYF,TGTGCCAGCAGTTCGGCCGCGACTAGCGGGAAGGAGGTAGATACGCAGTATTTT
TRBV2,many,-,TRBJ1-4,CASSEEGLANEKLFF,TGTGCCAGCAGTGAAGAGGGCCTCGCTAATGAAAAACTGTTTTTT
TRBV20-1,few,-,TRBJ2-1,CSANPVENEQFF,TGCAGTGCTAATCCGGTCGAAAATGAGCAGTTCTTC
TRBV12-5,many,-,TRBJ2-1,CASGLVYGNEQFF,TGTGCTAGTGGTTTGGTCTATGGGAATGAGCAGTTCTTC
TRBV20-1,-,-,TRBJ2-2,CSARIGGAGELFF,TGCAGTGCTAGAATCGGGGGAGCCGGGGAGCTGTTTTTT
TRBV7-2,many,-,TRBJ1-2,CASSLVVVKLGYGYTF,TGTGCCAGCAGCTTAGTGGTCGTCAAGCTTGGCTATGGCTACACCTTC
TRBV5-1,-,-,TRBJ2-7,CASSFGAGDYEQYF,TGCGCCAGCAGCTTTGGGGCCGGTGACTACGAGCAGTACTTC
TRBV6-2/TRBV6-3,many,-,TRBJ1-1,CASSSGELANTEAFF,TGTGCCAGCAGTTCTGGTGAGCTAGCGAACACTGAAGCTTTCTTT
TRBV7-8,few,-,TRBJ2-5,CASSLVGVQYF,TGTGCCAGCAGCTTAGTGGGGGTCCAGTACTTC
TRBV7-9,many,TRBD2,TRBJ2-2,CASTTSGGLNTGELFF,TGTGCCAGCACCACTAGCGGGGGCCTTAACACCGGGGAGCTGTTTTTT
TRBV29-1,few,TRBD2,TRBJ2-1,CSVEAGRGRLAARLGEQFF,TGCAGCGTTGAAGCGGGCAGGGGGAGACTAGCGGCTAGGTTAGGGGAGCAGTTCTTC
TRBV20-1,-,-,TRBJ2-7,CSARDFLESYEQYF,TGCAGTGCTAGGGACTTTCTTGAATCCTACGAGCAGTACTTC
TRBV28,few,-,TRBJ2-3,CASSLGTARSTDTQYF,TGTGCCAGCAGTTTAGGGACTGCCCGTAGCACAGATACGCAGTATTTT
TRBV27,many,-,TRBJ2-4,CASSTVQGSAKNIQYF,TGTGCCAGCAGTACCGTACAGGGATCGGCCAAAAACATTCAGTACTTC
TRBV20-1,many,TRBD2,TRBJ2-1,CSALVLREMDEQFF,TGCAGTGCTCTGGTCCTGCGGGAGATGGATGAGCAGTTCTTC
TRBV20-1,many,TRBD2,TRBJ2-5,CSARLAGRETQYF,TGCAGTGCTAGACTAGCGGGGCGGGAGACCCAGTACTTC
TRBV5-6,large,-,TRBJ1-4,CASSGRWRNEKLFF,TGTGCCAGCAGCGGGAGGTGGAGAAATGAAAAACTGTTTTTT
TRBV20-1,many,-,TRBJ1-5,CSARGEGGPKHF,TGCAGTGCTAGAGGTGAAGGGGGGCCGAAGCATTTT